These T cell receptor beta chains were read from a single sample in a study of blood T cell repertoires in COVID-19. Profiling relied on immunoSEQ multiplex PCR, and the TCRdb table lists in-frame clones only, not all of them. The data show some 220,000 clones, approximately 78% seen once. The sequenced sample was peripheral blood. These receptor sequences come from a woman aged 70-85 years with COVID-19, enrolled during active disease. Both conserved end residues are part of each CDR3. The D gene is left open where the match is weak. Where a row states a size, it is once, few, many or the class of an expanded clone; other rows omit it.

len | j_gene | d_gene | v_gene | abundance | CDR3aa | CDR3nt
14 | TRBJ1-1 | - | TRBV2 | - | CASSPGLMNTEAFF | TGTGCCAGCAGCCCCGGACTGATGAACACTGAAGCTTTCTTT
14 | TRBJ1-1 | - | TRBV2 | - | CASSENRPNTEAFF | TGTGCCAGCAGTGAAAATCGTCCGAACACTGAAGCTTTCTTT
21 | TRBJ2-6 | - | TRBV19 | - | CASSITFFPGGPYSGANVLTF | TGTGCCAGTAGTATCACCTTCTTCCCCGGAGGGCCTTACTCTGGGGCCAACGTCCTGACTTTC
15 | TRBJ2-7 | - | TRBV21-1 | - | CASKFDGRAGYEQYF | TGTGCCAGCAAGTTTGACGGGAGGGCCGGCTACGAGCAGTACTTC
16 | TRBJ1-5 | TRBD1 | TRBV10-3 | - | CAISEGRGGSNQPQHF | TGTGCCATCAGTGAGGGGAGAGGGGGCAGCAATCAGCCCCAGCATTTT
15 | TRBJ1-2 | - | TRBV27 | once | CASSLQAGASHGYTF | TGTGCCAGCAGTTTACAAGCGGGGGCGAGCCATGGCTACACCTTC
14 | TRBJ2-5 | TRBD2 | TRBV11-2 | once | CASSSSGRGETQYF | TGTGCCAGCAGCTCCAGCGGGAGGGGGGAGACCCAGTACTTC
13 | TRBJ1-2 | - | TRBV10-3 | - | CAISDRVNYGYTF | TGTGCCATCAGTGACAGGGTAAACTATGGCTACACCTTC
13 | TRBJ2-2 | - | TRBV15 | - | CATSTSLTGELFF | TGTGCCACCAGCACCTCACTCACCGGGGAGCTGTTTTTT
14 | TRBJ2-7 | TRBD1 | TRBV28 | - | CASSLAGGPYEQYF | TGTGCCAGCAGTTTAGCAGGGGGTCCCTACGAGCAGTACTTC
14 | TRBJ2-7 | - | TRBV2 | few | CASSAWGGAYEQYF | TGTGCCAGCAGCGCCTGGGGCGGAGCCTACGAGCAGTACTTC
15 | TRBJ2-3 | TRBD2 | TRBV28 | - | CASTLLGRETDTQYF | TGTGCCAGTACCCTATTAGGGCGGGAGACAGATACGCAGTATTTT
14 | TRBJ2-7 | - | TRBV7-9 | once | CASSWRLVGYEQYF | TGTGCCAGCAGCTGGCGACTAGTTGGCTACGAGCAGTACTTC
15 | TRBJ2-3 | - | TRBV11-2 | - | CASSAYVADVDTQYF | TGTGCCAGCAGCGCATATGTAGCGGATGTGGATACGCAGTATTTT
12 | TRBJ2-4 | TRBD1 | TRBV28 | - | CASSSMTGGEYF | TGTGCCAGCAGTTCTATGACAGGGGGCGAGTACTTC
15 | TRBJ2-2 | - | TRBV5-4 | once | CASSLVGQNTGELFF | TGTGCCAGCAGCTTGGTGGGACAGAACACCGGGGAGCTGTTTTTT
18 | TRBJ1-3 | TRBD1 | TRBV18 | - | CASSPPSGQKISGNTIYF | TGTGCCAGCTCACCCCCCTCGGGACAGAAGATCTCTGGAAACACCATATATTTT
15 | TRBJ2-2 | - | TRBV7-3 | - | CASSLNTANTGELFF | TGTGCCAGCAGCTTAAATACAGCTAACACCGGGGAGCTGTTTTTT
13 | TRBJ1-2 | - | TRBV29-1 | - | CSVESARSYGYTF | TGCAGCGTTGAATCTGCCAGATCCTATGGCTACACCTTC
15 | TRBJ2-7 | - | TRBV9 | - | CASSPRDGISYEQYF | TGTGCCAGCAGCCCGCGGGACGGGATCTCCTACGAGCAGTACTTC
15 | TRBJ1-2 | - | TRBV5-1 | - | CASSLGQLANYGYTF | TGCGCCAGCAGCTTGGGTCAGCTAGCTAACTATGGCTACACCTTC
14 | TRBJ2-3 | - | TRBV5-1 | - | CASVSDRRADTQYF | TGCGCCAGCGTTTCCGACAGGCGGGCAGATACGCAGTATTTT
12 | TRBJ1-3 | - | TRBV2 | - | CASSGTPNTIYF | TGTGCCAGCAGTGGGACTCCAAACACCATATATTTT
11 | TRBJ2-7 | - | TRBV18 | - | CASSSTYEQYF | TGTGCCAGCTCATCCACCTACGAGCAGTACTTC
17 | TRBJ2-3 | - | TRBV28 | - | CASSQREVGLSTDTQYF | TGTGCCAGCAGCCAACGGGAAGTTGGACTGAGCACAGATACGCAGTATTTT
14 | TRBJ2-1 | TRBD1 | TRBV29-1 | - | CSVAYRGAYNEQFF | TGCAGCGTTGCCTACAGGGGAGCCTACAATGAGCAGTTCTTC
13 | TRBJ1-2 | TRBD1 | TRBV6-2/TRBV6-3 | - | CASSWDSNYGYTF | TGTGCCAGCAGTTGGGACAGTAACTATGGCTACACCTTC
13 | TRBJ1-2 | - | TRBV12-3/TRBV12-4 | - | CASSFGRDYGYTF | TGTGCCAGCAGTTTCGGTAGAGACTATGGCTACACCTTC
15 | TRBJ2-7 | TRBD2 | TRBV7-9 | - | CASCPSGGSSYEQYF | TGTGCCAGCTGCCCTAGCGGAGGGAGCTCCTACGAGCAGTACTTC
17 | TRBJ1-2 | TRBD1 | TRBV27 | - | CASSSPGQGIGGDSYTF | TGTGCCAGCAGTTCTCCGGGACAGGGTATCGGTGGGGATAGCTACACCTTC
15 | TRBJ1-1 | - | TRBV18 | once | CASSKNRENGAEAFF | TGTGCCAGCTCGAAAAACAGGGAAAACGGAGCTGAAGCTTTCTTT
15 | TRBJ1-5 | TRBD1 | TRBV19 | - | CASSILLGQGEAQHF | TGTGCCAGTAGTATCCTACTGGGACAGGGAGAGGCCCAGCATTTT
13 | TRBJ2-5 | - | TRBV7-2 | - | CASSFRVQETQYF | TGTGCCAGCAGCTTCAGGGTCCAAGAGACCCAGTACTTC
16 | TRBJ2-2 | - | TRBV24-1 | - | CATSDSNRANTGELFF | TGTGCCACCAGTGACTCGAATCGCGCGAACACCGGGGAGCTGTTTTTT
14 | TRBJ2-4 | TRBD1 | TRBV27 | - | CASTSGTVGHIQYF | TGTGCCAGCACCTCCGGGACAGTCGGCCACATTCAGTACTTC
19 | TRBJ2-1 | - | TRBV1 | - | CTSSHPEGLAGGPEFEQFF | TGCACCAGCAGCCACCCAGAGGGACTAGCGGGAGGGCCAGAATTTGAGCAGTTCTTC
22 | TRBJ1-3 | TRBD1 | TRBV2 | - | CASSLRFRTGAQLFSSGNTIYF | TGTGCCAGCAGTCTACGATTCCGGACAGGGGCGCAACTTTTCTCCTCTGGAAACACCATATATTTT
13 | TRBJ2-4 | TRBD2 | TRBV7-2 | - | CASSLEGGNIQYF | TGTGCCAGCAGCTTAGAGGGAGGGAACATTCAGTACTTC
17 | TRBJ2-3 | - | TRBV5-1 | few | CASSTGGQSQGKDTQYF | TGCGCCAGCAGCACCGGGGGGCAGTCCCAGGGTAAAGATACGCAGTATTTT
19 | TRBJ2-7 | - | TRBV27 | - | CASSSVGTGGRLAGYEQYF | TGTGCCAGCAGTTCTGTGGGGACAGGTGGGAGGCTAGCGGGATACGAGCAGTACTTC
14 | TRBJ2-4 | - | TRBV20-1 | - | CSASFSLAKNIQYF | TGCAGTGCTAGTTTCTCTCTAGCCAAAAACATTCAGTACTTC
14 | TRBJ1-1 | - | TRBV28 | - | CASSLWQDSAEAFF | TGTGCCAGCAGTTTATGGCAGGACTCGGCTGAAGCTTTCTTT
14 | TRBJ1-6 | - | TRBV18 | - | CASSLGVDNSPLHF | TGTGCCAGCTCACTCGGAGTAGATAATTCACCCCTCCACTTT
15 | TRBJ2-7 | TRBD2 | TRBV27 | - | CASSVTSGKFYEQYF | TGTGCCAGCAGCGTGACTAGCGGCAAATTCTACGAGCAGTACTTC
14 | TRBJ2-1 | TRBD2 | TRBV14 | - | CASSRGLADNEQFF | TGTGCCAGCAGCCGTGGACTAGCGGACAATGAGCAGTTCTTC
15 | TRBJ1-2 | - | TRBV18 | - | CASSPLGEANYGYTF | TGTGCCAGCTCACCCCTAGGGGAGGCTAACTATGGCTACACCTTC
15 | TRBJ2-7 | - | TRBV4-1 | once | CASSLLRGLSYEQYF | TGCGCCAGCAGCCTCTTGCGGGGGCTTTCCTACGAGCAGTACTTC
13 | TRBJ1-2 | - | TRBV2 | once | CASSESRTGGYTF | TGTGCCAGCAGCGAAAGTAGAACTGGTGGCTACACCTTC